These T cell receptor beta chains were read from a single sample in a study of CDR3 diversity in severe acne. In TCRdb, the PCR reads were re-called with MiXCR into one record per CDR3 protein. The sample carries more than 85,000 distinct CDR3 sequences, roughly half recorded once. The sequenced sample consisted of blood. The receptors stem from a male donor with acne. Each CDR3 is given with its conserved first and last residue. D genes are given only for firm matches. Expanded clones get a size class; other rows say once, few or many, or leave the size out.

TRBD1	NA	TRBJ1-4	TRBV7-2	CASSRDRVANEKLFF	TGTGCCAGCAGCCGGGACAGGGTAGCTAATGAAAAACTGTTTTTT
TRBD2	once	TRBJ2-2	TRBV7-3	CASGSLAGKVGELFF	TGTGCCAGCGGGTCCCTAGCGGGAAAGGTCGGGGAGCTGTTTTTT
NA	NA	TRBJ2-7	TRBV20-1	CSASEGIYEQYF	TGCAGTGCTAGCGAGGGGATCTACGAGCAGTACTTC
NA	NA	TRBJ2-7	TRBV30	CAWSDYTGYLNAYEQYF	TGTGCCTGGAGTGACTATACGGGCTACCTTAACGCCTACGAGCAGTACTTC
NA	NA	TRBJ2-6	TRBV5-5	CASSPEAGDVLTF	TGTGCCAGCAGCCCGGAGGCGGGCGACGTCCTGACTTTC
NA	NA	TRBJ1-1	TRBV15	CATSRTLSGTEAFF	TGTGCCACCAGCAGGACCCTATCGGGGACTGAAGCTTTCTTT
NA	many	TRBJ2-7	TRBV9	CASSVSGGVYEQYF	TGTGCCAGCAGCGTATCTGGCGGAGTCTACGAGCAGTACTTC
NA	NA	TRBJ2-5	TRBV3-1	CASRILAHIQETQYF	TGTGCCAGCAGAATTCTAGCCCACATCCAAGAGACCCAGTACTTC
NA	few	TRBJ1-1	TRBV11-3	CASSLEVRGTEAFF	TGTGCCAGCAGCTTAGAGGTCAGGGGTACTGAAGCTTTCTTT
TRBD2	few	TRBJ2-1	TRBV19	CASNSGTREQFF	TGTGCCAGTAACAGCGGGACTAGGGAGCAGTTCTTC
NA	NA	TRBJ1-1	TRBV12-3/TRBV12-4	CASSVTDEAFF	TGTGCCAGCAGCGTGACAGATGAAGCTTTCTTT
TRBD2	NA	TRBJ2-3	TRBV9	CASSPRLAGVGDTQYF	TGTGCCAGCAGCCCCCGACTAGCGGGAGTGGGAGATACGCAGTATTTT
NA	many	TRBJ2-1	TRBV10-3	CAISPVFGINEQFF	TGTGCCATCAGCCCCGTATTTGGGATCAATGAGCAGTTCTTC
NA	many	TRBJ1-3	TRBV7-6	CASSLEEGDGNTIYF	TGTGCCAGCAGCTTAGAAGAGGGGGACGGAAACACCATATATTTT
NA	NA	TRBJ2-5	TRBV2	CASGFVGETQYF	TGTGCCAGCGGTTTTGTAGGAGAGACCCAGTACTTC
NA	NA	TRBJ1-4	TRBV25-1	CASSTTVVQSATNEKLFF	TGTGCCAGCAGTACTACAGTCGTCCAGTCGGCAACTAATGAAAAACTGTTTTTT
NA	NA	TRBJ2-2	TRBV29-1	CSVEEDPNTGELFF	TGCAGCGTTGAAGAGGACCCCAACACCGGGGAGCTGTTTTTT
TRBD2	once	TRBJ2-7	TRBV20-1	CSARAARTSGSYEQYF	TGCAGTGCTAGAGCCGCTAGGACTAGCGGGAGCTACGAGCAGTACTTC
NA	few	TRBJ1-6	TRBV10-1	CASSDRGYNSPLHF	TGCGCCAGCAGTGACAGGGGTTATAATTCACCCCTCCACTTT
TRBD2	NA	TRBJ2-2	TRBV5-6	CASTHTSGSRSGELFF	TGTGCCAGCACCCATACTAGCGGGAGTCGTTCCGGGGAGCTGTTTTTT
NA	many	TRBJ2-5	TRBV20-1	CSARDRRGQETQYF	TGCAGTGCTAGAGATCGGAGGGGGCAAGAGACCCAGTACTTC
TRBD2	NA	TRBJ2-1	TRBV20-1	CSARDVTSGRAQQFF	TGCAGTGCTAGAGATGTAACTAGCGGGAGGGCCCAGCAGTTCTTC
TRBD2	NA	TRBJ2-7	TRBV7-2	CASSLAGGDSYEQYF	TGTGCCAGCAGCTTAGCGGGGGGGGACTCCTACGAGCAGTACTTC
NA	NA	TRBJ2-7	TRBV4-2	CASSQGSGPEQYF	TGTGCCAGCAGCCAAGGAAGTGGGCCCGAGCAGTACTTC
NA	many	TRBJ1-4	TRBV5-1	CASSGGPRAEKLFF	TGCGCCAGCAGCGGGGGACCGAGGGCGGAAAAACTGTTTTTT
NA	many	TRBJ2-1	TRBV7-6	CASSLGGADNEQFF	TGTGCCAGCAGCTTAGGCGGCGCCGACAATGAGCAGTTCTTC
TRBD1	NA	TRBJ1-2	TRBV20-1	CSAGGQGDYGYTF	TGCAGTGCTGGAGGACAGGGGGACTATGGCTACACCTTC
TRBD1	NA	TRBJ2-5	TRBV30	CAWSAPGQIQETQYF	TGTGCCTGGAGTGCCCCGGGACAGATCCAAGAGACCCAGTACTTC
NA	NA	TRBJ2-7	TRBV25-1	CASSEDFGEQYF	TGTGCCAGCAGTGAGGACTTCGGCGAGCAGTACTTC
TRBD2	NA	TRBJ2-7	TRBV20-1	CSDSSGRAWYEQYF	TGCAGTGATAGTAGCGGGAGGGCCTGGTACGAGCAGTACTTC
NA	many	TRBJ1-2	TRBV13	CASSLGGQPFGYTF	TGTGCCAGCAGCTTAGGCGGTCAGCCCTTTGGCTACACCTTC
TRBD2	NA	TRBJ2-1	TRBV20-1	CSARDPSGTLDNEQFF	TGCAGTGCTAGAGATCCTAGCGGGACCCTCGACAATGAGCAGTTCTTC
TRBD1	NA	TRBJ2-7	TRBV24-1	CATSEGDRTSYEQYF	TGTGCCACCAGTGAAGGGGACAGAACCTCCTACGAGCAGTACTTC
NA	many	TRBJ1-5	TRBV15	CATRGTGNPQPQHF	TGTGCCACCCGTGGGACGGGGAATCCCCAGCCCCAGCATTTT
NA	NA	TRBJ2-1	TRBV30	CAWRAGGGYSYNEQFF	TGTGCCTGGAGGGCAGGGGGAGGGTATAGCTACAATGAGCAGTTCTTC
NA	NA	TRBJ2-7	TRBV7-2	CASSARLTGEQYF	TGTGCCAGCAGCGCTAGACTAACGGGCGAGCAGTACTTC
NA	NA	TRBJ2-5	TRBV6-1	CASSEEARGPETQYF	TGTGCCAGCAGTGAAGAAGCGCGAGGGCCAGAGACCCAGTACTTC
NA	medium-sized	TRBJ1-2	TRBV2	CASSFAGNYGYTF	TGTGCCAGCAGCTTTGCCGGGAACTATGGCTACACCTTC
NA	NA	TRBJ2-1	TRBV4-1	CASSQPSAGSSYNEQFF	TGCGCCAGCAGCCAGCCCTCGGCGGGTAGCTCCTACAATGAGCAGTTCTTC
NA	medium-sized	TRBJ2-3	TRBV20-1	CSAGGLSARSTDTQYF	TGCAGTGCCGGGGGCTTATCTGCCCGGTCCACAGATACGCAGTATTTT
NA	once	TRBJ1-2	TRBV7-2	CASSFTRETYGYTF	TGTGCCAGCAGCTTCACCCGGGAAACTTATGGCTACACCTTC
TRBD2	NA	TRBJ2-7	TRBV6-1	CASSDGPSGGEQYF	TGTGCCAGCAGTGATGGACCAAGCGGGGGCGAGCAGTACTTC
NA	NA	TRBJ2-7	TRBV25-1	CASSLRGERNYEQYF	TGTGCCAGCAGCCTAAGGGGTGAGCGAAACTACGAGCAGTACTTC
TRBD2	many	TRBJ2-1	TRBV7-6	CASSPYVGSGENNEQFF	TGTGCCAGCAGCCCGTATGTTGGTAGCGGGGAAAACAATGAGCAGTTCTTC
TRBD2	many	TRBJ2-3	TRBV3-1	CASSQVSPGLAGYRGDTQYF	TGTGCCAGCAGCCAAGTTTCACCAGGACTAGCGGGATATCGGGGAGATACGCAGTATTTT
NA	NA	TRBJ1-2	TRBV5-6	CASREQVNYGYTF	TGTGCCAGCAGAGAACAAGTTAACTATGGCTACACCTTC
TRBD1	NA	TRBJ1-1	TRBV19	CASSMTGGLTEAFF	TGTGCCAGTAGTATGACAGGGGGTCTCACTGAAGCTTTCTTT
NA	NA	TRBJ2-7	TRBV7-3	CASSSLAASTYEQYF	TGTGCCAGCAGTTCATTAGCGGCTAGCACCTACGAGCAGTACTTC
NA	NA	TRBJ2-5	TRBV29-1	CSVEWGVGEERAQYF	TGCAGCGTTGAATGGGGAGTGGGGGAAGAGAGGGCCCAGTACTTC
NA	many	TRBJ1-2	TRBV29-1	CSVEEGGATTDYTF	TGCAGCGTTGAAGAGGGAGGGGCGACGACGGACTACACCTTC
NA	NA	TRBJ1-1	TRBV29-1	CSVQGNTEAFF	TGCAGCGTTCAGGGGAACACTGAAGCTTTCTTT
NA	NA	TRBJ2-4	TRBV7-2	CASSLEATIAKNIQYF	TGTGCCAGCAGCTTAGAGGCCACCATAGCCAAAAACATTCAGTACTTC
NA	NA	TRBJ2-6	TRBV13	CASSSQSGANVLTF	TGTGCCAGCAGTTCCCAGTCTGGGGCCAACGTCCTGACTTTC